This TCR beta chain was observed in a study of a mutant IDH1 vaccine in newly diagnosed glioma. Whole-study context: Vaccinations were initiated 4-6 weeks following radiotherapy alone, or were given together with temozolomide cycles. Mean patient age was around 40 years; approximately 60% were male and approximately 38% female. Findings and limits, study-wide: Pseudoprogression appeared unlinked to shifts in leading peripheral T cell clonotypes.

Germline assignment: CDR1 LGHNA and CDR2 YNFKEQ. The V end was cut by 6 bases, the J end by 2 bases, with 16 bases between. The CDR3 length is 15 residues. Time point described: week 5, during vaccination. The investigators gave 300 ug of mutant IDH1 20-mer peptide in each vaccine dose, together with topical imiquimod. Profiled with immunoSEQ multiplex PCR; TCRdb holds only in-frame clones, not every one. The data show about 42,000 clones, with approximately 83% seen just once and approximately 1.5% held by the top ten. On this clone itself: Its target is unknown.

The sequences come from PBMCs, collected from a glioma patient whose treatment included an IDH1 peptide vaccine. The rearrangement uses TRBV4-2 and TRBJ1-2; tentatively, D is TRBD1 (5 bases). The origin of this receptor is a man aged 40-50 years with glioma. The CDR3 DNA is TGTGCCAGCAGAACGGCTGGGGGGGAGAACTATGGCTACACCTTC. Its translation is CASRTAGGENYGYTF.